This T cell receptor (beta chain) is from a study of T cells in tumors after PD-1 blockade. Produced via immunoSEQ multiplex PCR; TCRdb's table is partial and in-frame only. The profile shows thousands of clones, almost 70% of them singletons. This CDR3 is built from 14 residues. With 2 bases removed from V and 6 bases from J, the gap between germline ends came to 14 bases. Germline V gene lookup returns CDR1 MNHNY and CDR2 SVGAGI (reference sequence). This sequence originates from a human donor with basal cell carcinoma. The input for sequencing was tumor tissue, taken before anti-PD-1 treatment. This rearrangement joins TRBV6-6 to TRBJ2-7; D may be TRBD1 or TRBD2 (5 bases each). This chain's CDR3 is CASSYGTDLAEQYF. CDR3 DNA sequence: TGTGCCAGCAGTTACGGGACGGACCTAGCCGAGCAGTACTTC.